The entry below gives a single TCR beta chain sequence along with its context. The data were obtained in a study of blood T cell repertoires in COVID-19. Study background: Acute and convalescent COVID-19 samples came from the United States, Italy and Spain.

In the study's own analysis: Nucleated cell number was recorded as an estimate derived from reference gene primer amplification. Sequencing was performed with immunoSEQ multiplex PCR; in TCRdb, only in-frame clones are kept and a portion is missing. Clone size and the V and J calls come from that table; the DNA yielded D and trimming. The sample consists of about 260,000 clones, 80% to 90% of them appearing once. V lost 5 bases and J lost 4; bases outside the gene matches: 5. Germline CDR1 SGHNT, CDR2 YENEEA. This CDR3 is 14 amino acids long. This sequence joins TRBV11-3 and TRBJ2-7; 10 nucleotides align to TRBD1. The source of this sequence is a woman between 35 and 50 years old who had recovered from COVID-19. Sequences were obtained from peripheral blood. The CDR3 DNA follows: TGTGCCAGCAGCAGGGGACAGGGGCCTTACGAGCAGTACTTC. It is translated as CASSRGQGPYEQYF.